The T cell receptor (beta chain) under discussion was sequenced for a study of blood T cell repertoires in COVID-19. Across the study: The United States, Italy and Spain supplied acute and convalescent COVID-19 samples. T cells, B-cell-depleted T cells, or PBMCs provided the cDNA or gDNA that served as material.

CDR1 LNHNV and CDR2 YYDKDF come from the germline V gene (reference sequence). CDR3 length equals 16 residues. Trimming cost V 3 bases and J 2 bases; bases outside gene matches: 5. Residents of about 25 US areas, aged about 18 to 95 years, made up the participants. Assignments of participants to cohorts depended upon their own reported clinical history. Profiling relied on immunoSEQ multiplex PCR, and the TCRdb table lists in-frame clones only, not all of them. The profile shows 250,000 to 300,000 clones, over 85% of them singletons. The sequence came from a woman in her sixties or seventies who had recovered from COVID-19. The V call is TRBV15, the J call TRBJ2-1, with 9 bases matching TRBD2. The sample consisted of PBMCs or T cells enriched from blood (not recorded which). The DNA of the CDR3 is TGTGCCACCAGCAGTGCTGAGCGGGGGGCCTACAATGAGCAGTTCTTC. Residues: CATSSAERGAYNEQFF. The full variable domain, completed using reference TRBV15 and TRBJ2-1, is DAMVIQNPRYQVTQFGKPVTLSCSQTLNHNVMYWYQQKSSQAPKLLFHYYDKDFNNEADTPDNFQSRRPNTSFCFLDIRSPGLGDTAMYLCATSSAERGAYNEQFFGPGTRLTVL.